The 31 T cell receptor beta chains below were found in one sample sequenced in a study of early T cells in non-severe SARS-CoV-2 infection. TCRdb re-analysed the 5' RACE reads in MiXCR, keeping a single row per CDR3 protein. Here the sample spans fewer than 30,000 distinct CDR3 sequences, over 4.5% being singletons. Specimen: whole blood. The receptors derive from an adult who was a healthcare worker with PCR-confirmed SARS-CoV-2 infection or an uninfected control (not recorded which).

This sequence joins TRBV29-1 and TRBJ2-7, with TRBD1 matching over 8 bases. V lost 6 bases to trimming and J lost 5 bases; unmatched junction nucleotides: 6. This CDR3 comprises 12 residues. Germline CDR1 SQVTM, CDR2 ANQGSEA. The CDR3 sequence: CSVRTGPHEQYF. The CDR3 nucleotides read TGCAGCGTGAGGACAGGGCCCCACGAGCAGTACTTC.

This clonotype was found many times. V and J are TRBV12-3 or TRBV12-4 and TRBJ2-7; D may match TRBD1 or TRBD2 (5 bases each). This CDR3 is 15 amino acids long. V gave up 6 bases and J gave up 3 bases, with 18 bases separating them. The CDR3: CASSRYRDVGYEQYF. CDR3 sequence (DNA): TGTGCCAGCAGCCGCTACCGGGACGTCGGCTACGAGCAGTACTTC.

At least ten counts were recorded for this clonotype. The gene calls are TRBV27 and TRBJ2-3; no definite D call. This CDR3 is built from 14 residues. Germline V gene sequence: CDR1 MNHEY, CDR2 SMNVEV (reference sequence). Trimming stripped 2 bases from V and 0 bases from J, with 6 bases between. CDR3 protein: CASSLVPSTDTQYF. CDR3 bases: TGTGCCAGCAGTTTAGTCCCTAGCACAGATACGCAGTATTTT.

There are many counts of this clonotype. The rearrangement links TRBV11-2 to TRBJ1-5, with D unresolved. The CDR3 runs 16 residues. The germline V and J ends were trimmed by 6 bases and 0 bases, with 15 bases remaining between them. Germline loops: CDR1 SGHAT, CDR2 FQNNGV. The CDR3: CASRTDGHYSNQPQHF. The CDR3 DNA reads TGTGCCAGCAGGACCGACGGTCATTATAGCAATCAGCCCCAGCATTTT. Full variable domain (remainder filled in from reference TRBV11-2 and TRBJ1-5): EAGVAQSPRYKIIEKRQSVAFWCNPISGHATLYWYQQILGQGPKLLIQFQNNGVVDDSQLPKDRFSAERLKGVDSTLKIQPAKLEDSAVYLCASRTDGHYSNQPQHFGDGTRLSIL.

The chain employs TRBV30 and TRBJ2-5; tentatively, D is TRBD2 (6 bases). CDR1 is GTSNPN and CDR2 is SVGIG in the germline V gene (reference sequence). The V gene lost 8 bases and the J gene lost 1 base, with 11 bases spanning the gap. There are 12 residues in the CDR3. The CDR3 loop reads CAGGQGQETQYF. The CDR3 bases are TGTGCCGGAGGGCAGGGCCAAGAGACCCAGTACTTC.

The chain joins TRBV7-2 to TRBJ2-1; possibly TRBD1 or TRBD2 for D (5 bases each). The CDR3 has 15 amino acids. Trimming stripped 1 base from V and 10 bases from J, with 17 bases between. The germline V gene encodes CDR1 SGHTA and CDR2 FQGNSA. DNA for the CDR3: TGTGCCAGCAGCTTAGTAGGGGTATCACCGGGGGAGCAGTTCTTC. Its translation is CASSLVGVSPGEQFF.

The chain links TRBV5-1 to TRBJ2-1, with a weak D call TRBD2 (6 bases). V dropped 0 bases and J dropped 2 bases, with 12 bases sitting between them. Germline values: CDR1 SGHRS, CDR2 YFSETQ. The CDR3 runs to 16 residues. CDR3 bases: TGCGCCAGCAGCTTGGGTAATAGCGGAACCTACAATGAGCAGTTCTTC. Translated, it gives CASSLGNSGTYNEQFF. The variable domain in full, with the rest retrieved from reference TRBV5-1 and TRBJ2-1, is KAGVTQTPRYLIKTRGQQVTLSCSPISGHRSVSWYQQTPGQGLQFLFEYFSETQRNKGNFPGRFSGRQFSNSRSEMNVSTLELGDSALYLCASSLGNSGTYNEQFFGPGTRLTVL.

This clonotype was seen repeatedly, ten times or more. The chain couples TRBV11-3 to TRBJ2-1; D might be TRBD2 (6 bases). The germline gives CDR1 SGHNT, CDR2 YENEEA. This CDR3 region has 18 residues. Trimming took 0 bases from V and 0 from J, leaving 15 bases between them. CDR3 loop: CASSLDYGAGSSYNEQFF. The CDR3 nucleotides are TGTGCCAGCAGCTTAGATTATGGTGCGGGGAGCTCCTACAATGAGCAGTTCTTC.

This clonotype was picked up many times. V is TRBV7-9 and J is TRBJ1-1, with D hard to call. The germline gives CDR1 SEHNR, CDR2 FQNEAQ (reference sequence). The CDR3 contains 12 residues. Deletions cut 4 bases from V and 2 bases from J, with 5 bases between. The CDR3 here is CASSWDNTEAFF. The DNA for the CDR3 is TGTGCCAGCAGCTGGGATAACACTGAAGCTTTCTTT. Full variable domain (rest looked up from reference TRBV7-9 and TRBJ1-1): DTGVSQNPRHKITKRGQNVTFRCDPISEHNRLYWYRQTLGQGPEFLTYFQNEAQLEKSRLLSDRFSAERPKGSFSTLEIQRTEQGDSAMYLCASSWDNTEAFFGQGTRLTVV.

This clonotype was picked up many times. The chain recombines TRBV10-3 with TRBJ1-4; D remains unclear. The CDR3 is 13 residues long. V was clipped by 2 bases and J by 4 bases, with 5 bases between them. Germline V gene data show CDR1 as ENHRY and CDR2 as SYGVKD. CDR3 in DNA: TGTGCCATCAGTGAGCGATTTAATGAAAAACTGTTTTTT. Translating gives CAISERFNEKLFF.

This clonotype has ten or more counts. V is TRBV7-2 and J is TRBJ2-1, with TRBD2 as a possible D gene (6 bases). The V and J ends lost 1 base and 9 bases respectively, with 13 bases between them. The CDR3 totals 14 residues. From germline, CDR1 is SGHTA and CDR2 FQGNSA. The CDR3 sequence is CASSLGYGGPEQFF. The CDR3 DNA reads as TGTGCCAGCAGCTTAGGGTATGGAGGGCCTGAGCAGTTCTTC.

This clonotype was observed at least ten times. This sequence joins TRBV20-1 and TRBJ1-2; D may be TRBD1 (6 bases). Per the germline V gene, CDR1 is DFQATT and CDR2 is SNEGSKA (reference sequence). The ends were cut back, 2 bases at V and 4 bases at J, with 17 bases in the middle. This CDR3 spans 15 amino acids. CDR3 coding DNA: TGCAGTGCTAGACCGGACAGAGGCTCGGGCTATGGCTACACCTTC. Its protein is CSARPDRGSGYGYTF.

This clonotype was counted ten times or more. The chain employs TRBV12-3 or TRBV12-4 and TRBJ1-5; weak D call: TRBD1 (5 bases). CDR3 length: 15 residues. Deletions cut 3 bases from V and 1 base from J, with 10 bases between. CDR3 nucleotide sequence: TGTGCCAGCAGTTTCGGGGGAAGAAGCAATCAGCCCCAGCATTTT. Translated: CASSFGGRSNQPQHF.

A word on this clonotype: This may come from a read error, since a much larger clone is one base off. The rearrangement uses TRBV28 and TRBJ1-2, with unresolved D. CDR3 length: 14 amino acids. Per germline, CDR1 MDHEN and CDR2 SYDVKM. The CDR3 coding sequence is TGTGCCAGGAGTTTAACCCGGGTTGGCTATGGCTACACCTTC. This encodes CARSLTRVGYGYTF.

This clonotype was counted at least ten times. The J gene is TRBJ2-1, the V gene TRBV18, with D possibly TRBD2 on 5 matching bases. Looked up from germline, CDR1 is KGHSH and CDR2 is LQKENI. V gave up 5 bases and J gave up 9 bases, with 11 bases separating them. CDR3 size: 12 residues. CDR3 loop: CASSSERVEQFF. The CDR3 region has the DNA TGTGCCAGCTCATCTGAGAGGGTTGAGCAGTTCTTC.

In its sample, this clonotype was seen many times. J is TRBJ1-6 and V is TRBV20-1; weak D call: TRBD1 (5 bases). Germline CDR1 DFQATT, CDR2 SNEGSKA (reference sequence). Trimming stripped 0 bases from V and 10 bases from J, with 13 bases between. The CDR3 covers 14 residues. CDR3 protein: CSAREGRDSSPLHF. The CDR3 DNA follows: TGCAGTGCTAGAGAGGGCAGGGATTCATCACCCCTCCACTTT.

There are many counts of this clonotype. J is TRBJ2-7 and V is TRBV5-1; maybe TRBD1 (5 bases). The CDR3 is 13 residues long. Germline CDR1 is SGHRS and CDR2 is YFSETQ. Trimming stripped 1 base from V and 2 bases from J, with 7 bases between. The CDR3 nucleotides read TGCGCCAGCAGCTTGACAGGCCCCTACGAGCAGTACTTC. It specifies CASSLTGPYEQYF.

This clonotype was detected ten times or more. The chain is built from TRBV18 and TRBJ1-2; 10 bases line up with TRBD1. V dropped 2 bases and J dropped 6; count of bases not matched to a gene: 6. In germline, CDR1 is KGHSH, CDR2 LQKENI. CDR3 length: 15 residues. CDR3: CASSPYLDRGDGYTF. In nucleotides, the CDR3 is TGTGCCAGCTCACCATATCTGGACAGGGGGGATGGCTACACCTTC.

The J gene is TRBJ2-2, the V gene TRBV7-9; no reliable D call. Per the germline V gene, CDR1 is SEHNR and CDR2 is FQNEAQ (reference sequence). Trimming cost V 1 base and J 6 bases, with 6 bases left between them. The CDR3 spans 13 residues. DNA of the CDR3: TGTGCCAGCAGCTTAGGGACCGCCGGGGAGCTGTTTTTT. It yields the protein CASSLGTAGELFF.

The table lists this clonotype with many counts. This rearrangement joins TRBV29-1 to TRBJ2-1, with a weak D call TRBD2 (6 bases). Trimming cost V 3 bases and J 12 bases, with 12 bases left between them. This CDR3 spans 11 amino acids. Germline CDR1 and CDR2: SQVTM and ANQGSEA. CDR3 DNA: TGCAGCGTTGATCGACCGGAGGGGCAGTTCTTC. It translates to CSVDRPEGQFF.

This clonotype is categorized as medium-sized. The V and J genes are TRBV6-2 or TRBV6-3 and TRBJ2-7; the D is unclear. Germline V gene lookup returns CDR1 MNHEY and CDR2 SVGEGT. With 5 bases removed from V and 6 bases from J, the gap between germline ends came to 11 bases. The CDR3 length is 12 residues. Written as DNA, the CDR3 is TGTGCCAGCAGTCGAACCGCTTTCGAGCAGTACTTC. Translated: CASSRTAFEQYF.

This clonotype was recorded many times. The rearrangement joins TRBV13 to TRBJ2-7; 9 nucleotides line up with TRBD2. This CDR3 has 17 residues. Germline-derived CDR1 and CDR2 are PRHDT and FYEKMQ (reference sequence). The ends lost 0 bases at V and 3 bases at J; junction bases unmatched: 9. The CDR3 loop reads CASSLGLAGGPGYEQYF. DNA of the CDR3: TGTGCCAGCAGCTTAGGCCTCGCGGGAGGGCCCGGCTACGAGCAGTACTTC.

V gene TRBV28 combines with J gene TRBJ1-2, with 7 bases aligning to TRBD1. Germline values: CDR1 MDHEN, CDR2 SYDVKM. The CDR3 runs to 12 residues. For the CDR3, the DNA is TGTACTGTAGACAGGGCAGAGAGAGGCTACACCTTC. Protein: CTVDRAERGYTF.

The gene calls are TRBV6-5 and TRBJ1-1; a possible D gene is TRBD1 (6 bases). Trimming removed 10 bases at V and 5 bases at J, with 17 bases between. Germline V lookup: CDR1 MNHEY, CDR2 SVGAGI. CDR3 length: 13 residues. The CDR3 loop reads CATAGGRWTEAFF. The CDR3 DNA sequence: TGTGCCACCGCGGGGGGGCGTTGGACTGAAGCTTTCTTT.

On this clonotype itself: A much larger clone lies one base from this, so it may be a read error. The chain couples TRBV10-2 to TRBJ2-7, with TRBD2 matching 10 bases. CDR3 length: 12 amino acids. Germline V gives CDR1 WSHSY, CDR2 SAAADI. With V trimmed by 3 bases and J by 7 bases, 0 bases remained unmatched. The CDR3 sequence is CASSELAGEQYF. The CDR3 DNA is TGCGCCAGCAGTGAACTAGCGGGAGAGCAGTACTTC.

This clonotype has at least ten counts. V gene TRBV20-1 combines with J gene TRBJ2-3; the D is unclear. Trimming took 3 bases from V and 6 from J, leaving 4 bases between them. Germline V gene sequence: CDR1 DFQATT, CDR2 SNEGSKA (reference sequence). The CDR3 totals 10 residues. The CDR3 region has the DNA TGCAGTGCTAGTACGGATACGCAGTATTTT. Translated: CSASTDTQYF.

This clonotype was recorded at least ten times. This chain links TRBV5-1 with TRBJ1-3, with a possible D match to TRBD1 (5 bases). CDR3 length: 14 residues. CDR1 and CDR2 from the germline V gene are SGHRS and YFSETQ. Trimming removed 4 bases from V and 4 bases from J, with 12 bases in between. CDR3 region: CASSPDTQGNTIYF. The CDR3 coding sequence is TGCGCCAGCAGCCCGGACACTCAGGGAAACACCATATATTTT. The whole variable domain, filled in from reference TRBV5-1 and TRBJ1-3, reads KAGVTQTPRYLIKTRGQQVTLSCSPISGHRSVSWYQQTPGQGLQFLFEYFSETQRNKGNFPGRFSGRQFSNSRSEMNVSTLELGDSALYLCASSPDTQGNTIYFGEGSWLTVV.

In this sample, this clonotype turned up many times. The chain combines TRBV19 with TRBJ2-2, with TRBD2 as a possible D gene (5 bases). Deletions cut 5 bases from V and 4 bases from J, with 11 bases between. The germline V gene has CDR1 LNHDA and CDR2 SQIVND (reference sequence). This CDR3 is 14 amino acids long. The CDR3 sequence is CASSPGEGTGELFF. The CDR3 nucleotides read TGTGCCAGTAGTCCCGGAGAGGGCACCGGGGAGCTGTTTTTT.

In this sample, this clonotype turned up many times. The rearrangement joins TRBV9 to TRBJ2-7, with 10 bases fitting TRBD1. Germline loops: CDR1 SGDLS, CDR2 YYNGEE. CDR3 length: 15 residues. V trimming: 0 bases; J trimming: 6 bases; junction bases outside the gene matches: 6. The CDR3 bases are TGTGCCAGCAGCGTAGACCCGACAGGGGGCGGCGAGCAGTACTTC. This encodes CASSVDPTGGGEQYF. The variable domain in full, with the rest retrieved from reference TRBV9 and TRBJ2-7, is DSGVTQTPKHLITATGQRVTLRCSPRSGDLSVYWYQQSLDQGLQFLIQYYNGEERAKGNILERFSAQQFPDLHSELNLSSLELGDSALYFCASSVDPTGGGEQYFGPGTRLTVT.

This clonotype appeared many times. V usage is TRBV28 and J usage is TRBJ2-7; 9 bases are a match to TRBD2. V shed 11 bases, J shed 1 base, and the junction held 6 bases outside the gene matches. The germline gives CDR1 MDHEN, CDR2 SYDVKM. This CDR3 region has 13 residues. This CDR3 reads CAARTSDSYEQYF. The CDR3 region has the DNA TGTGCCGCACGGACTAGCGATTCCTACGAGCAGTACTTC.

In this sample, this clonotype turned up many times. The chain recombines TRBV18 with TRBJ2-7; 10 bases map to TRBD2. Germline loops: CDR1 KGHSH, CDR2 LQKENI. Trimming removed 4 bases from V and 6 bases from J; junction bases left unmatched: 6. The CDR3 consists of 14 residues. CDR3 sequence reads: CASSRTSGEGEQYF. CDR3 sequence (DNA): TGTGCCAGCTCACGGACTAGCGGAGAGGGCGAGCAGTACTTC.